The 18 T cell receptor beta chains reported below all come from one sample, sequenced in a study of identical twins. From the 5' RACE reads, TCRdb called clonotypes with MiXCR, one entry per CDR3 protein. The profile covers 1.5 million to 2 million distinct CDR3 sequences, with around 29% appearing a single time and about 0.27% taken by the ten largest. The sequenced sample consisted of cord blood. The receptors were sampled from a newborn girl in good health.

This clonotype was seen a handful of times. V gene TRBV20-1 combines with J gene TRBJ2-1, with D possibly matching TRBD2 (6 bases). V gave up 3 bases and J gave up 4 bases, with 13 bases separating them. Germline V gene lookup returns CDR1 DFQATT and CDR2 SNEGSKA (reference sequence). The CDR3 contains 14 residues. The CDR3 region is CSARALAQYNEQFF. In DNA form, the CDR3 reads TGCAGTGCTAGGGCTCTAGCGCAATACAATGAGCAGTTCTTC.

The chain links TRBV6-6 to TRBJ1-3; D not certain. The V gene lost 4 bases and the J gene lost 2 bases, with 6 bases spanning the gap. Germline CDR1 and CDR2: MNHNY and SVGAGI (reference sequence). The CDR3 sequence is 13 residues long. This CDR3 is CASSSQAGNTIYF. The CDR3 nucleotides are TGTGCCAGCAGTTCCCAGGCTGGAAACACCATATATTTT.

This clonotype was counted between two and nine times. The genes are TRBV4-2 and TRBJ2-1, with D tentatively TRBD1 or TRBD2 (5 bases each). The end of the DNA is better explained by TRBJ2-7, so the J call may be wrong. This CDR3 is built from 15 residues. From germline, CDR1 is LGHNA and CDR2 YNFKEQ. CDR3 sequence reads: CASSAGASSYNEQYF. CDR3 nucleotides: TGTGCCAGCTCGGCCGGGGCCAGCTCCTACAATGAGCAGTACTTC.

This chain uses TRBV20-1 with TRBJ2-7; D is ambiguous. Between the trimmed V and J ends, which lost 6 bases and 0 bases, there was a span of 18 bases. The CDR3 consists of 15 residues. CDR1 is DFQATT and CDR2 is SNEGSKA in the germline V gene (reference sequence). Written as DNA, the CDR3 is TGCAGTGCCCAGACGACGCAGTGGGCCTCCTACGAGCAGTACTTC. Amino acids: CSAQTTQWASYEQYF.

This clonotype was counted at least ten times. The gene calls are TRBV12-3 or TRBV12-4 and TRBJ1-6; D is undetermined. There are 11 residues in the CDR3. The V and J ends lost 3 bases and 6 bases respectively, with 0 bases between them. The CDR3 nucleotides read TGTGCCAGCAGTTTTAATTCACCCCTCCACTTT. This sequence encodes CASSFNSPLHF.

This clonotype was seen at least ten times. The CDR3 here is CSARAGGNTDTQYF. Here the CDR3 DNA reads TGCAGCGCTCGAGCGGGAGGGAACACAGATACGCAGTATTTT. The genes are TRBV20-1 and TRBJ2-3, with 10 bases that match TRBD2. There are 14 residues in the CDR3. CDR1 and CDR2 (germline): DFQATT, SNEGSKA (reference sequence).

The V call is TRBV3-1, the J call TRBJ2-4; D is perhaps TRBD1 (5 bases). CDR1 and CDR2 (germline): LGHDT, YNNKEL (reference sequence). CDR3 length: 16 amino acids. V lost 0 bases, J lost 0 bases, and 9 bases lay in between. The CDR3 spells CASSQEGVLAKNIQYF. The CDR3 DNA reads TGTGCCAGCAGCCAAGAAGGGGTTTTAGCCAAAAACATTCAGTACTTC.

The chain carries TRBV24-1 and TRBJ2-1; 11 bases match TRBD2. The DNA end is a closer match to TRBJ2-7, so the J assignment may be wrong. The CDR3 sequence is 17 residues long. CDR1 and CDR2 from the germline V gene are KGHDR and SFDVKD. The chain's CDR3 is CATSDSLAGDSYNEQYF. The DNA of the CDR3 is TGTGCCACCAGTGACTCACTAGCGGGGGACTCCTACAATGAGCAGTACTTC.

The CDR3 DNA follows: TGTGCCAGCAGTTTAGCGGAGACTTCAGATACGCAGTATTTT. It translates to CASSLAETSDTQYF. The genes are TRBV12-3 or TRBV12-4 and TRBJ2-3, with D unclear. The CDR3 covers 14 residues. The germline V and J ends were trimmed by 0 bases and 4 bases, with 8 bases remaining between them.

The chain couples TRBV28 to TRBJ2-5, with D tentatively TRBD2 (6 bases). In germline, CDR1 is MDHEN, CDR2 SYDVKM. V lost 5 bases to trimming and J lost 3 bases, with 16 bases between them. This CDR3 has 15 residues. CDR3 coding DNA: TGTGCCAGCAGTCTCCCCCTATCGGGGGAAGAGACCCAGTACTTC. Translating gives CASSLPLSGEETQYF.

This clonotype was observed a handful of times. CDR3 coding DNA: TGTGCCAGCAGTCCCTTCAGGGTTAATCAGCCCCAGCATTTT. Protein product: CASSPFRVNQPQHF. J is TRBJ1-5 and V is TRBV27; D is possibly TRBD1 (5 bases). CDR1 is MNHEY and CDR2 is SMNVEV in the germline V gene (reference sequence). V was pared by 5 bases and J by 4 bases, with 12 bases between. The CDR3 loop spans 14 amino acids.

This chain uses TRBV25-1 with TRBJ2-7; the D is unclear. The CDR3 is 11 amino acids. Germline assignment: CDR1 MGHDK and CDR2 SYGVNS. The germline V and J ends were trimmed by 2 bases and 7 bases, with 6 bases remaining between them. The CDR3 loop is CASSEVMEQYF. The CDR3 DNA sequence: TGTGCCAGCAGTGAAGTTATGGAGCAGTACTTC.

At least ten counts were recorded for this clonotype. At one end, the junction sequence differs from germline, possibly due to a read error. The chain uses TRBV4-1 and TRBJ2-1; D may be TRBD2 (6 bases). In germline, CDR1 is MGHRA, CDR2 YSYEKL. The CDR3 extends over 12 amino acids. This CDR3 is CASSSLAAEQFF. CDR3 nucleotide sequence: TGTGCCAGCAGCTCACTAGCCGCTGAGCAGTTCTTC.

This clonotype was observed a few times. This rearrangement joins TRBV12-1 to TRBJ2-2; whether TRBD1, the table's D call, matches the DNA was not checked. TRBV12-1 represents a pseudogene. This CDR3 spans 15 amino acids. The CDR3 region has the DNA TGTGCCAGCAGCTCGAGCCAGGGGGCAACCGGGGAGCTGTTTTTT. Translating gives CASSSSQGATGELFF.

This clonotype was counted only a few times. The J gene is TRBJ2-5, the V gene TRBV10-3; perhaps D is TRBD1 or TRBD2 (5 bases each). The J call may be in error: the DNA end matches TRBJ2-7 better. The CDR3 is made up of 15 amino acids. Germline V gene lookup returns CDR1 ENHRY and CDR2 SYGVKD. This chain's CDR3 is CAISESMRGRSEQYF. As DNA, the CDR3 is TGTGCCATCAGTGAGTCGATGAGGGGCAGGAGCGAGCAGTACTTC.

This clonotype came up a few times. The gene calls are TRBV27 and TRBJ2-5, with 8 bases identical to TRBD1. The CDR3 has 16 residues. Germline V lookup: CDR1 MNHEY, CDR2 SMNVEV (reference sequence). V trimming: 3 bases; J trimming: 0 bases; junction bases outside the gene matches: 6. In nucleotides, the CDR3 is TGTGCCAGCAGTTTCGCAGGGGGCCGGTACCAAGAGACCCAGTACTTC. Amino acid sequence: CASSFAGGRYQETQYF.

This clonotype came up a few times. CDR3 sequence: CASSLDPGSRFGDGYTF. The CDR3 DNA is TGCGCCAGCAGCTTGGATCCGGGCAGTCGATTCGGGGATGGCTACACCTTC. The chain links TRBV5-1 to TRBJ1-2; unclear D gene. The CDR3 consists of 17 residues. The ends were cut back, 0 bases at V and 6 bases at J, with 21 bases in the middle. Looked up from germline, CDR1 is SGHRS and CDR2 is YFSETQ.

The chain links TRBV7-9 to TRBJ1-2, with 7 bases fitting TRBD1. The CDR3 is made up of 14 amino acids. Germline assignment: CDR1 SEHNR and CDR2 FQNEAQ (reference sequence). V lost 5 bases to trimming and J lost 2 bases; unmatched junction nucleotides: 5. The CDR3 sequence is CASSNRQGNYGYTF. DNA of the CDR3: TGTGCCAGCAGCAACAGACAGGGAAACTATGGCTACACCTTC.